This T cell receptor (beta chain) was captured by sequencing in a study of Ad26.COV2.S vaccination and SARS-CoV-2 variants. In the study overall: Participants got Ad26.COV2.S intramuscularly, once or twice 56 days apart.

Repertoires were generated with immunoSEQ multiplex PCR, while TCRdb's copy carries only in-frame clones and drops some. The table records around 310,000 clones, under 90% of them present only once. This CDR3 is built from 16 residues. CDR1 is SNHLY, CDR2 FYNNEI, per germline. Trimming shortened V by 5 bases and J by 0 bases, and 11 bases separated the two germline ends. Treatment indicated: approximately 18 received Ad26.COV2.S at low or high dose, single or two shots; about five received placebo; per-sample allocation not given. Samples were taken on day 63 after the first vaccine or placebo injection.

The sequence derives from a person between 18 and 65 years old who received the Ad26.COV2.S COVID-19 vaccine or a placebo. V usage is TRBV2 and J usage is TRBJ2-6, with D possibly matching TRBD1 (5 bases). Sequences were derived from peripheral blood, sampled in a trial of Ad26.COV2.S vaccine versus placebo. In DNA form, the CDR3 reads TGTGCCAGCAGTCTCGGACACTCCTCTGGGGCCAACGTCCTGACTTTC. It translates to CASSLGHSSGANVLTF.